This T cell receptor (beta chain) emerged from a study of blood T cell repertoires in COVID-19 (dated by TCRdb to the early 2020s). Regarding the study in general: Samples from collaborators originated in the United States, Italy and Spain and spanned both the acute and convalescent phases of COVID-19. The material from the prospective study consisted of cDNA or gDNA derived from T cells, B-cell-depleted T cells, or PBMCs. Deeply sampled blood TCRbeta repertoires from subjects exposed to, actively infected with, or recovered from COVID-19 were included in the dataset. The repertoires were made available in a free public database intended to serve as a resource for research on the immune response to SARS-CoV-2. The samples were drawn from two sources: the first 160 participants of the ongoing ImmuneRACE study, and approximately 1,300 subjects contributed by 6 global collaborators. The sample metadata nearly always contained a de-identified subject ID, COVID-19 status, age in years and sex. Where available, HLA class I and class II types were obtained from metadata supplied by the sample provider rather than from assay-based typing.

Collaborating institutions collected whole blood in K2EDTA tubes following their own protocols. For TCRbeta analysis, collaborators shipped samples in one of three forms: frozen whole blood, isolated PBMCs, or DNA extracted from either of those sample types. The immunoSEQ Assay, a bias-controlled multiplex PCR, was used to amplify TCRbeta CDR3 regions from genomic DNA. As for how the authors treated the data: Nucleated cell counts per sample were estimated from amplification of reference gene primers within the assay. Sequence reads were collapsed and filtered to measure the absolute abundance of every unique TCRbeta CDR3 rearrangement. For each sample, productive Simpson clonality was calculated as the square root of Simpson's diversity index over productive rearrangements. The clones in this table, taken by TCRdb from immuneACCESS, are in-frame only. Not every clone is retained; where verified, under half of the shortfall comes from an unresolved V gene, and the cause of the rest is unknown. That table supplies the V and J calls and clone size; D and trimming were determined from the DNA. The sample profile shows 20,000 to 30,000 clones; around 82% of them were found once. The ten biggest clones cover 30% to 40% of the sample.

From the cysteine up to the phenylalanine, the CDR3 has a length of 13 residues. Only the CDR3 part of the read is kept: 39 bases, read in frame from the first base. V is cut by 2 bases and J by 10 bases, and the space between the germline ends is 14 bases. Per the germline V gene (reference sequence), MNHNY is the CDR1 and SVGAGI is the CDR2. With respect to this clone: Its specific antigen is unknown. No clone much larger than this one lies a single base away; base qualities are absent.

Overall results and qualifications from the work: The amount of clinical and demographic metadata varied by source and participant and was provided uncurated.

Sequencing was performed on peripheral blood. The rearranged chain carries TRBV6-6 and TRBJ1-1; TRBD1 is perhaps the D gene, given 6 matching bases. The TCR originated in a human donor in a cohort sampled during active COVID-19. The DNA sequence is as follows: TGTGCCAGCAGTTACGGGGGCCCAGACGGAGCTTTCTTT. It specifies CASSYGGPDGAFF.